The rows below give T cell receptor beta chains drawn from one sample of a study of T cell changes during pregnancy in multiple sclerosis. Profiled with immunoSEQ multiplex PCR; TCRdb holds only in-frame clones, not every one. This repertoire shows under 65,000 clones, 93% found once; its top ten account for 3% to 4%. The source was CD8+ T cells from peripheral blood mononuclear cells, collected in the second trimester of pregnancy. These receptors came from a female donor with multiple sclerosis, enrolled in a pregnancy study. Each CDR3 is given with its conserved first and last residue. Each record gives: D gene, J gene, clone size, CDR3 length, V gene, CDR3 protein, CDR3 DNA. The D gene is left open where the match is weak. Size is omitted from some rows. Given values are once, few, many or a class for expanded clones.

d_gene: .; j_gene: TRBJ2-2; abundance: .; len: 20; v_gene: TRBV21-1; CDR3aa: CASSKEGGTRQGVGTGELFF; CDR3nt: TGTGCCAGCAGCAAAGAGGGGGGAACTCGACAGGGGGTAGGGACCGGGGAGCTGTTTTTT
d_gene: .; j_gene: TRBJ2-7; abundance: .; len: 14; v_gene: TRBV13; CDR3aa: CASSLTSVSYEQYF; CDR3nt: TGTGCCAGCAGCTTGACATCAGTCTCCTACGAGCAGTACTTC
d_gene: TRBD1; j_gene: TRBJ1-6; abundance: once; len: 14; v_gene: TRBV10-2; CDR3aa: CASSRDREYSPLHF; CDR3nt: TGCGCCAGCAGCCGGGACAGGGAATATTCACCCCTCCACTTT
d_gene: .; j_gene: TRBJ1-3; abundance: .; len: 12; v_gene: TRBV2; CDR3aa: CASIGEGNTIYF; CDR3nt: TGTGCCAGCATCGGGGAAGGAAACACCATATATTTT
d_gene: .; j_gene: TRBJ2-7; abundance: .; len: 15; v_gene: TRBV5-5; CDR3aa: CASSLMRGSSYEQYF; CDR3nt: TGTGCCAGCAGCTTGATGAGGGGGTCCTCCTACGAGCAGTACTTC
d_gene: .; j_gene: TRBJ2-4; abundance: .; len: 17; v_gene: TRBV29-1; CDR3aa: CSVVDRGLTVAKNIQYF; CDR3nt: TGCAGCGTTGTCGACAGAGGCTTAACAGTAGCCAAAAACATTCAGTACTTC
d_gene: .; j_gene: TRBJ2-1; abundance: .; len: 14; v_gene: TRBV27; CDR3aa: CASSPGITDNEQFF; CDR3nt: TGTGCCAGCAGTCCGGGGATTACTGACAATGAGCAGTTCTTC
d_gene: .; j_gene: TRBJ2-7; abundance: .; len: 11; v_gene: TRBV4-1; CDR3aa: CASSHNYEQYF; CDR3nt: TGCGCCAGCAGCCATAACTACGAGCAGTACTTC
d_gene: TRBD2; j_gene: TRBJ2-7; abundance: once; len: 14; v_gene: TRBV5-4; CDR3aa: CASRLAGGLGEQYF; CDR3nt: TGTGCCAGCAGACTAGCGGGAGGGCTGGGCGAGCAGTACTTC
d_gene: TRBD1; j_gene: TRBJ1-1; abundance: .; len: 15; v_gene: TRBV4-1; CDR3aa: CASSQDGTGRTEAFF; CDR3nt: TGCGCCAGCAGCCAAGACGGGACAGGGAGGACTGAAGCTTTCTTT
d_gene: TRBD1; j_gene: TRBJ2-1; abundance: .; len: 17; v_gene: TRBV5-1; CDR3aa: CASSLGQGRVPYNEQFF; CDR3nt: TGCGCCAGCAGCTTGGGACAGGGTAGGGTTCCGTACAATGAGCAGTTCTTC
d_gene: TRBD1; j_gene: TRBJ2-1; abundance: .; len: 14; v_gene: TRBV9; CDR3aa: CASSLGTGRNEQFF; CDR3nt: TGTGCCAGCAGCCTCGGGACAGGGAGGAATGAGCAGTTCTTC
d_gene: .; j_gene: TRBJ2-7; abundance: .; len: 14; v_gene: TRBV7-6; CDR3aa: CASSLERGSYEQYF; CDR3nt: TGTGCCAGCAGCTTAGAAAGGGGGAGCTACGAGCAGTACTTC
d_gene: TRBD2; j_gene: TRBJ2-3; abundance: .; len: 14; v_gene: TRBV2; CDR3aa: CASPGGLAADTQYF; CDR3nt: TGTGCCAGCCCGGGAGGACTAGCGGCAGATACGCAGTATTTT
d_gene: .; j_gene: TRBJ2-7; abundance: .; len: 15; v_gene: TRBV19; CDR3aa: CASSMADRQTYEQYF; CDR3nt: TGTGCCAGTAGTATGGCGGACAGACAGACCTACGAGCAGTACTTC
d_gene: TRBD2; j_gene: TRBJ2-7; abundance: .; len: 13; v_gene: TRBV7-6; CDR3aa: CASSQTSAYEQYF; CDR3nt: TGTGCCAGCAGCCAGACTAGCGCCTACGAGCAGTACTTC
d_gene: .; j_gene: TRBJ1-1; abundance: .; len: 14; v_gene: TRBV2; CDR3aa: CASSVLRGNTEAFF; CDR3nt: TGTGCCAGCAGTGTCCTCAGGGGTAACACTGAAGCTTTCTTT
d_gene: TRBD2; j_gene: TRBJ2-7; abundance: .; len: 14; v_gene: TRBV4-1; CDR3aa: CASSQRRGLDEQYF; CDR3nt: TGCGCCAGCAGCCAAAGAAGGGGACTAGACGAGCAGTACTTC
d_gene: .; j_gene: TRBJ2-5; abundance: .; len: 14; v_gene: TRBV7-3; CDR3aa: CASSLEIMGGTQYF; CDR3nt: TGTGCCAGCAGCTTGGAGATTATGGGGGGGACCCAGTACTTC
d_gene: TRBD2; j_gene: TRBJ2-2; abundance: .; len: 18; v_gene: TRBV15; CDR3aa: CATSRVGGGPINTGELFF; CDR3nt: TGTGCCACCAGCAGAGTCGGGGGAGGGCCGATAAACACCGGGGAGCTGTTTTTT
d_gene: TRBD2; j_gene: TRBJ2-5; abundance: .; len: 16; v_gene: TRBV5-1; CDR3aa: CASIANPGLAGETQYF; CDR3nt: TGCGCCAGCATCGCGAACCCCGGACTAGCGGGGGAGACCCAGTACTTC
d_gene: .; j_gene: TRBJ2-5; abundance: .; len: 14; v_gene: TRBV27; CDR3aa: CATATGGEEETQYF; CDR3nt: TGTGCCACCGCGACAGGTGGGGAAGAAGAGACCCAGTACTTC
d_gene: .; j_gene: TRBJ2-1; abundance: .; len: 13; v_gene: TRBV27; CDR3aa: CASTGSSYNEQFF; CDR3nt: TGTGCCAGCACTGGGAGCTCCTACAATGAGCAGTTCTTC
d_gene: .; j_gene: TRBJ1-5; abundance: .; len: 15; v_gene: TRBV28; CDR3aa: CASILRGYGNQPQHF; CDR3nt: TGTGCCAGCATCTTAAGGGGGTATGGCAATCAGCCCCAGCATTTT
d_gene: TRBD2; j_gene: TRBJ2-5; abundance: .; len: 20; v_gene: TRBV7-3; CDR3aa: CASSTRTSGDGGAIGETQYF; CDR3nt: TGTGCCAGCAGCACCCGGACTAGCGGGGACGGAGGCGCAATTGGAGAGACCCAGTACTTC
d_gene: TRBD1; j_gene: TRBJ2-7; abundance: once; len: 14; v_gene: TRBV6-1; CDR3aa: CASSDPRDRYEQYF; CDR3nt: TGTGCCAGCAGTGATCCCCGGGACAGGTACGAGCAGTACTTC
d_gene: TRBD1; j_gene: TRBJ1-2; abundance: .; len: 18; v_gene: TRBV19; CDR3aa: CASSIDLSWDRANYGYTF; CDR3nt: TGTGCCAGTAGTATAGATCTATCTTGGGACAGGGCTAACTATGGCTACACCTTC
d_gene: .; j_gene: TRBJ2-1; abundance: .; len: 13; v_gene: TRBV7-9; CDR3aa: CASRGSRDNEQFF; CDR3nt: TGTGCCAGCAGGGGCTCCCGCGACAATGAGCAGTTCTTC
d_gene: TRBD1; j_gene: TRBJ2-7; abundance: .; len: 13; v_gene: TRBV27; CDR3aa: CASSLSTGYEQYF; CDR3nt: TGTGCCAGCAGTTTATCGACAGGGTACGAGCAGTACTTC
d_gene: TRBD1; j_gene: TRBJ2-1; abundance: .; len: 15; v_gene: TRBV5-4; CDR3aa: CASSSGGDRRNEQFF; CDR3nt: TGTGCCAGCAGCTCTGGAGGGGACAGGAGGAATGAGCAGTTCTTC
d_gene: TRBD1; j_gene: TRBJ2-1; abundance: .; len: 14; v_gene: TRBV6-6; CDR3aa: CASTPGQGVNEQFF; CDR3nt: TGTGCCAGCACTCCGGGACAGGGTGTGAATGAGCAGTTCTTC
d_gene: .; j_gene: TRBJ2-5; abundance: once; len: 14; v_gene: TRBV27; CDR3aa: CASSSTTLQETQYF; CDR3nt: TGTGCCAGCAGTTCTACTACTCTCCAAGAGACCCAGTACTTC
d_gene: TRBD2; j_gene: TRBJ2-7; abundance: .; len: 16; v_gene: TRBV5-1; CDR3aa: CASSSVSGERSYEQYF; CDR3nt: TGCGCCAGCAGCTCGGTCAGCGGGGAACGGTCCTACGAGCAGTACTTC
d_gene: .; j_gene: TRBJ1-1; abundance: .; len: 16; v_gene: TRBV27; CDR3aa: CASSTGVGIVNTEAFF; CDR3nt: TGTGCCAGCAGTACGGGGGTGGGGATAGTAAACACTGAAGCTTTCTTT
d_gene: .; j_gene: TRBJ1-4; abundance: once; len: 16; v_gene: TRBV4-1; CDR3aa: CASSQDSTSLNEKLFF; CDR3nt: TGCGCCAGCAGCCAAGATTCGACAAGCCTTAATGAAAAACTGTTTTTT